The 13 T cell receptor beta chains below come from one sample, sequenced in a study of T cell responses to AZD1222 COVID-19 vaccine. Clones were read by immunoSEQ multiplex PCR, and TCRdb kept only the in-frame ones, dropping some. The table records approximately 150,000 clones, about 93% of them present only once. The sample consisted of peripheral blood, taken 28 days after the second AZD1222 dose. These receptors all stem from an adult who received the AZD1222 COVID-19 vaccine.

This chain links TRBV29-1 with TRBJ2-5, with D perhaps TRBD1 (5 bases). Trimming pared 3 bases from V and 3 bases from J, leaving 14 bases between. There are 14 residues in the CDR3. Germline V CDR1 and CDR2: SQVTM, ANQGSEA. The CDR3 loop is CSVDGVREEETQYF. CDR3 in DNA: TGCAGCGTTGATGGTGTCAGGGAAGAAGAGACCCAGTACTTC.

The genes are TRBV5-4 and TRBJ1-1; no clear D. The germline V gene encodes CDR1 SGHNT and CDR2 YYREEE (reference sequence). V was cut by 3 bases and J by 4 bases, with 19 bases left in between. CDR3 length equals 16 residues. The CDR3 reads CASSSDIEGEGTEAFF. In DNA form, the CDR3 reads TGTGCCAGCAGCTCCGACATCGAGGGAGAGGGCACTGAAGCTTTCTTT. The full variable domain, rest sourced from reference TRBV5-4 and TRBJ1-1, is ETGVTQSPTHLIKTRGQQVTLRCSSQSGHNTVSWYQQALGQGPQFIFQYYREEENGRGNFPPRFSGLQFPNYSSELNVNALELDDSALYLCASSSDIEGEGTEAFFGQGTRLTVV.

The V gene is TRBV9, the J gene TRBJ1-4, with a tentative D call TRBD1 (5 bases). The CDR3 is 15 residues long. The ends were cut back, 0 bases at V and 4 bases at J, with 10 bases in the middle. CDR1 and CDR2 (germline): SGDLS, YYNGEE. CDR3 sequence: CASSVGAGYNEKLFF. The CDR3, as DNA: TGTGCCAGCAGCGTAGGGGCAGGGTATAATGAAAAACTGTTTTTT.

The chain has TRBV2 and TRBJ2-2, with D tentatively TRBD2 (6 bases). V gave up 4 bases and J gave up 3 bases, with 21 bases separating them. Germline V lookup: CDR1 SNHLY, CDR2 FYNNEI. This CDR3 spans 18 amino acids. In nucleotides, the CDR3 is TGTGCCAGCAGTGTACAACGGGAGACTAGGGTGGACACCGGGGAGCTGTTTTTT. Translation: CASSVQRETRVDTGELFF.

This clone was found once. The chain carries TRBV29-1 and TRBJ2-1; 10 nucleotides agree with TRBD2. Germline CDR1 and CDR2: SQVTM and ANQGSEA. V gave up 0 bases and J gave up 4 bases; unmatched junction bases: 6. The CDR3 is made up of 16 amino acids. CDR3 sequence reads: CSVEEQLAGLYNEQFF. CDR3 DNA sequence: TGCAGCGTTGAAGAGCAACTAGCGGGACTTTACAATGAGCAGTTCTTC.

The chain couples TRBV19 to TRBJ1-2, with D hard to call. Per the germline V gene, CDR1 is LNHDA and CDR2 is SQIVND (reference sequence). The V and J ends lost 6 bases and 8 bases respectively, with 13 bases between them. This CDR3 comprises 12 residues. This chain's CDR3 is CASSGPRRGYTF. Written as DNA, the CDR3 is TGTGCCAGTAGCGGACCCAGGCGCGGCTACACCTTC.

This clone has just one count. This chain joins TRBV5-4 and TRBJ1-2; D is perhaps TRBD1 (6 bases). The CDR3 contains 13 residues. V was pared by 4 bases and J by 6 bases, with 13 bases between. Germline assignment: CDR1 SGHNT and CDR2 YYREEE (reference sequence). The DNA for the CDR3 is TGTGCCAGCAGCCCACAGGGCGATAATGGCTACACCTTC. This gives the protein CASSPQGDNGYTF.

The chain has TRBV27 and TRBJ1-1, with D maybe TRBD1 (6 bases). The germline gives CDR1 MNHEY, CDR2 SMNVEV (reference sequence). CDR3 length: 15 residues. The V end was cut by 7 bases, the J end by 3 bases, with 18 bases between. CDR3 DNA: TGTGCCAGCAACAACGACAGGAGGGGGTACACTGAAGCTTTCTTT. It encodes CASNNDRRGYTEAFF.

This rearrangement joins TRBV24-1 to TRBJ1-4; 7 bases map to TRBD1. Germline CDR1 KGHDR, CDR2 SFDVKD. The CDR3 contains 16 residues. Unmatched junction bases numbered 10, after V lost 3 bases and J lost 7 bases. CDR3 nucleotides: TGTGCCACCAGTGATACCAGAGGGGGCCTGGGTGAAAAACTGTTTTTT. This codes for CATSDTRGGLGEKLFF.

The CDR3 sequence is CASSLDRTSPLHF. The CDR3 nucleotides are TGTGCCAGCTCCCTCGACAGGACTTCACCCCTCCACTTT. The chain couples TRBV18 to TRBJ1-6; D possibly corresponds to TRBD1 (6 bases). The CDR3 has 13 residues. V was cut by 6 bases and J by 9 bases, with 12 bases left in between. CDR1 is KGHSH, CDR2 LQKENI, per germline. Full variable domain (remainder filled in from reference TRBV18 and TRBJ1-6): NAGVMQNPRHLVRRRGQEARLRCSPMKGHSHVYWYRQLPEEGLKFMVYLQKENIIDESGMPKERFSAEFPKEGPSILRIQQVVRGDSAAYFCASSLDRTSPLHFGNGTRLTVT.

The chain couples TRBV5-5 to TRBJ1-4; no reliable D call. The CDR3 loop spans 15 amino acids. With 0 bases removed from V and 6 bases from J, the gap between germline ends came to 12 bases. The germline V gene encodes CDR1 SGHKS and CDR2 YYEKEE (reference sequence). CDR3 residues: CASSLGGGMDEKLFF. The CDR3, as DNA: TGTGCCAGCAGCTTGGGCGGAGGGATGGATGAAAAACTGTTTTTT.

The chain recombines TRBV21-1 with TRBJ1-5; the listed D gene, TRBD1, was not tested against the DNA. TRBV21-1 is described as a pseudogene. The CDR3 runs to 13 residues. The CDR3 DNA reads as TGTGCCAGCAGCATGAACAGTTTTAGGCCCCAGCATTTT. Translating gives CASSMNSFRPQHF.

The chain uses TRBV18 and TRBJ2-3; 13 nucleotides line up with TRBD2. The CDR3 consists of 14 residues. With 6 bases clipped from V and 4 bases from J, the junction kept 1 base outside the gene matches. CDR1 is KGHSH and CDR2 is LQKENI in the germline V gene. The CDR3 DNA reads as TGTGCCAGCTCCGGACTAGCGGGAGCAGATACGCAGTATTTT. This translates into CASSGLAGADTQYF.